This entry features one TCR beta chain sequence. Its antigen is not identified. The data were obtained in a study of cytomegalovirus exposure and HLA in healthy donors. Per the germline V gene, CDR1 is KGHSH and CDR2 is LQKENI. The CDR3 spans 14 residues. Trimming shortened V by 0 bases and J by 4 bases, and 9 bases separated the two germline ends. Overall study results and limits: Reports indicate that TCR beta sequences accurately predicted the HLA-A and HLA-B alleles of most subjects.

The PCR ran on 60 Vbeta and 13 Jbeta primers. Assay used: immunoSEQ multiplex PCR; TCRdb lists only in-frame clones, some missing. Of fewer than 130,000 clones listed, roughly three fifths are singletons. The TCR sequence derives from a man aged 30-40 years in good health and CMV-seropositive. Sequenced sample: PBMCs. The chain carries TRBV18 and TRBJ1-1; a possible D gene is TRBD1 (5 bases). The CDR3 region is CASSPPMGGTEAFF. CDR3 nucleotide sequence: TGTGCCAGCTCACCACCGATGGGGGGCACTGAAGCTTTCTTT.